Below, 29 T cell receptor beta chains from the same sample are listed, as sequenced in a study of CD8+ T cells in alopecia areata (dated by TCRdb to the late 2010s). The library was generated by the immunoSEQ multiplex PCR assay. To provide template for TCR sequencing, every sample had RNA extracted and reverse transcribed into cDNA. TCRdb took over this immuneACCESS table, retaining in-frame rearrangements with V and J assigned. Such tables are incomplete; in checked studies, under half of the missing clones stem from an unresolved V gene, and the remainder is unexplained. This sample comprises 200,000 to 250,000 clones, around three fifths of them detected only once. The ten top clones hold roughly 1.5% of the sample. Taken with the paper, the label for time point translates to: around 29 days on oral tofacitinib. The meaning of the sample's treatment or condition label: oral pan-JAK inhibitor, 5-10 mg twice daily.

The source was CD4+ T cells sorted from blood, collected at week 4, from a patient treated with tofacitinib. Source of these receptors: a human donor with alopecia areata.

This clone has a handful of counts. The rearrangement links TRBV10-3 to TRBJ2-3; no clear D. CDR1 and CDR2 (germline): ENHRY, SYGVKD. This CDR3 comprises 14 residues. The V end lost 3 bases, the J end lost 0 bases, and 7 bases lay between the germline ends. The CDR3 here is CAISEFGSTDTQYF. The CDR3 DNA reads TGTGCCATCAGTGAATTTGGAAGCACAGATACGCAGTATTTT.

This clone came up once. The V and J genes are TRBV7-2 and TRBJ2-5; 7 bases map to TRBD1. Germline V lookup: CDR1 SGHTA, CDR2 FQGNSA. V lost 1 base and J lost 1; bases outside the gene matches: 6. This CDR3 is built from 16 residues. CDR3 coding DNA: TGTGCCAGCAGCTTAGTCCCGACAGGGATCCAAGAGACCCAGTACTTC. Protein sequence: CASSLVPTGIQETQYF.

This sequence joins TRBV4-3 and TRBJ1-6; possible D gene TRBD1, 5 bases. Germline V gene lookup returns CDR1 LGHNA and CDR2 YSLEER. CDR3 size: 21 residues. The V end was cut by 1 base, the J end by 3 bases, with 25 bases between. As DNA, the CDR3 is TGCGCCAGCAGCCAAGGGCCCATCGGGGGACCTGGTGATGACTATAATTCACCCCTCCACTTT. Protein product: CASSQGPIGGPGDDYNSPLHF.

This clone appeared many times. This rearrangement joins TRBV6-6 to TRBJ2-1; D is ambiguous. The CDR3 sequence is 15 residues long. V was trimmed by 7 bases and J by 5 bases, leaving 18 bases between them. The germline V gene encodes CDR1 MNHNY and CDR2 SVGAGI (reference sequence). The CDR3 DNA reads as TGTGCCAGCACCTCCGGGTCCCGAAACGACAATGAGCAGTTCTTC. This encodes CASTSGSRNDNEQFF.

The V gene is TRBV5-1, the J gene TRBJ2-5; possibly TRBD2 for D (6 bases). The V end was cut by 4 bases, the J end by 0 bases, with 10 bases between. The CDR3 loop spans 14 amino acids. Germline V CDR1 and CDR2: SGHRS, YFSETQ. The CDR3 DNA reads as TGCGCCAGCAGCCTGGGAGGCTACCAAGAGACCCAGTACTTC. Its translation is CASSLGGYQETQYF.

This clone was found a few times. The CDR3: CASGKGDSFNSPLHF. The CDR3, as DNA: TGTGCCAGCGGCAAAGGGGACAGCTTTAATTCACCCCTCCACTTT. This rearrangement joins TRBV5-5 to TRBJ1-6; 7 nucleotides match TRBD1. Per germline, CDR1 SGHKS and CDR2 YYEKEE (reference sequence). CDR3 length: 15 residues. V lost 7 bases and J lost 6; bases outside the gene matches: 10.

Here the CDR3 reads CAWEETDSNTEAFF. Here the CDR3 DNA reads TGTGCCTGGGAGGAGACAGATTCAAACACTGAAGCTTTCTTT. This chain joins TRBV30 and TRBJ1-1; a weak D match, TRBD1 (5 bases). Germline V CDR1 and CDR2: GTSNPN, SVGIG (reference sequence). CDR3 size: 14 residues. Trimming shortened V by 5 bases and J by 2 bases, and 15 bases separated the two germline ends.

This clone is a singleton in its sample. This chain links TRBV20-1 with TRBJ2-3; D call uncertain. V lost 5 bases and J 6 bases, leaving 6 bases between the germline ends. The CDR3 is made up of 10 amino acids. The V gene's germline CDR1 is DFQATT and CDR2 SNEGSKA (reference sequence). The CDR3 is CSAWVDTQYF. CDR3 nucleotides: TGCAGTGCTTGGGTCGATACGCAGTATTTT.

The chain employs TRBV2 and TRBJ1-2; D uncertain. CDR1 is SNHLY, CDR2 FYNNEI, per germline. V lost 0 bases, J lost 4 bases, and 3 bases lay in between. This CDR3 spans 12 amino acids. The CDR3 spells CASSEAPYGYTF. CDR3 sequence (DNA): TGTGCCAGCAGTGAAGCGCCCTATGGCTACACCTTC.

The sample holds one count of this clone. The DNA for the CDR3 is TGCAGCGTTGCCCTTGGACAGGGGGGTATTTACGAGCAGTACTTC. This translates into CSVALGQGGIYEQYF. This chain connects TRBV29-1 to TRBJ2-7; 10 bases map to TRBD1. The CDR3 is made up of 15 amino acids. Trimming cost V 4 bases and J 4 bases; bases outside gene matches: 10. Germline V gene data show CDR1 as SQVTM and CDR2 as ANQGSEA.

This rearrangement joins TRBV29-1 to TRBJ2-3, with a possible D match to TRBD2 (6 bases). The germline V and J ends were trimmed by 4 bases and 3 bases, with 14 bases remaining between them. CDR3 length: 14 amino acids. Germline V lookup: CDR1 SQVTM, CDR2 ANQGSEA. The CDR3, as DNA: TGCAGCGTTGGTTCCGGGGGAAGGACAGATACGCAGTATTTT. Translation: CSVGSGGRTDTQYF.

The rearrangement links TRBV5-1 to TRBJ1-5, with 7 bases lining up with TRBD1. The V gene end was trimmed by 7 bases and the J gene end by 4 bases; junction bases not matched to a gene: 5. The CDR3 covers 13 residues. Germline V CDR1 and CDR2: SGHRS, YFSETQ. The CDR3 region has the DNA TGCGCCAGCCGGGACAGCGAGAATCAGCCCCAGCATTTT. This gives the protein CASRDSENQPQHF.

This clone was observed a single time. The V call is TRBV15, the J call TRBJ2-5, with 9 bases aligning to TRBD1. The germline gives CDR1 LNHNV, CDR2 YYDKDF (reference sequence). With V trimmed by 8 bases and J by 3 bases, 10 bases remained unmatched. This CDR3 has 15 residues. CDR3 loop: CATGTGSPTEETQYF. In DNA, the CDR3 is TGTGCCACCGGGACAGGGTCACCTACGGAAGAGACCCAGTACTTC.

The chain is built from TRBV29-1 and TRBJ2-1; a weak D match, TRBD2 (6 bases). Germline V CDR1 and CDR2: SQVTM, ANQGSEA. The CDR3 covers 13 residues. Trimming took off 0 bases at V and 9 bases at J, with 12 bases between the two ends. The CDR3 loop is CSVEEGGSGEQFF. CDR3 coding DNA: TGCAGCGTTGAAGAAGGAGGGTCCGGTGAGCAGTTCTTC.

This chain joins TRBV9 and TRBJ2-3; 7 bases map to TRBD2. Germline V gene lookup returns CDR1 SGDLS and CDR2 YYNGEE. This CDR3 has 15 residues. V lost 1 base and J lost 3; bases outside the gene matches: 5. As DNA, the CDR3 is TGTGCCAGCAGCGTATTAGAGGGAGGGACAGATACGCAGTATTTT. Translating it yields CASSVLEGGTDTQYF.

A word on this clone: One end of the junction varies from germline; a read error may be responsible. The CDR3 here is CAWSVSARTPADF. CDR3 nucleotides: TGTGCCTGGAGTGTATCGGCTAGGACGCCTGCGGATTTT. The chain links TRBV30 to TRBJ1-3; D is ambiguous. Germline V CDR1 and CDR2: GTSNPN, SVGIG (reference sequence). This CDR3 is 13 amino acids long.

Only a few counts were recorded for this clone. The CDR3 DNA reads as TGTGCCAGCAGCCGCCGGGACAGTTATAATGAAAAACTGTTTTTT. Residues: CASSRRDSYNEKLFF. This chain links TRBV6-5 with TRBJ1-4, with 7 bases identical to TRBD1. Losses at the gene ends were 6 bases for V and 4 bases for J; bases not matched to a gene: 8. Germline-derived CDR1 and CDR2 are MNHEY and SVGAGI. The CDR3 loop spans 15 amino acids.

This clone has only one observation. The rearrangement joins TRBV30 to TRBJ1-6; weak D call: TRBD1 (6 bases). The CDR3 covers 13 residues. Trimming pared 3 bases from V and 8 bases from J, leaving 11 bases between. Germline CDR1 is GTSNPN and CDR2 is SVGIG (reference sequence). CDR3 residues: CAWRPGDDSPLHF. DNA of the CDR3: TGTGCCTGGAGACCAGGGGATGATTCACCCCTCCACTTT. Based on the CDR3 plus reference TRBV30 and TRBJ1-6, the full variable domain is SQTIHQWPATLVQPVGSPLSLECTVEGTSNPNLYWYRQAAGRGLQLLFYSVGIGQISSEVPQNLSASRPQDRQFILSSKKLLLSDSGFYLCAWRPGDDSPLHFGNGTRLTVT.

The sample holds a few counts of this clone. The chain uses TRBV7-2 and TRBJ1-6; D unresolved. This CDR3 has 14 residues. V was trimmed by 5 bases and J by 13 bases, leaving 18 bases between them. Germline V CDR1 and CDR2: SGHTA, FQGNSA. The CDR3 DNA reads TGTGCCAGCAGCCCAGACATTGCCGGGCTGCCCCTCCACTTT. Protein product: CASSPDIAGLPLHF.

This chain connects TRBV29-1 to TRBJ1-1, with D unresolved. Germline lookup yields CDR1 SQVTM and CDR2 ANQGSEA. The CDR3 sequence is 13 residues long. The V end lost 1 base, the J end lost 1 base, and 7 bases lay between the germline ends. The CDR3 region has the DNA TGCAGCGTTGAAGTATCCAGGAACACTGAAGCTTTCTTT. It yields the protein CSVEVSRNTEAFF.

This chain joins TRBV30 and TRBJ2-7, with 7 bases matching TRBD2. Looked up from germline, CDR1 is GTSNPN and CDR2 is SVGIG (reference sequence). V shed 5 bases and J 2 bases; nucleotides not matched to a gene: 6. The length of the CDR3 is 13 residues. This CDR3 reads CAWALGGAYEQYF. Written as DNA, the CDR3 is TGTGCCTGGGCCTTGGGGGGGGCCTACGAGCAGTACTTC.

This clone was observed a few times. The CDR3 nucleotides are TGCGCCAGCAGCTTGACCTCCACCTACGAGCAGTACTTC. It codes for CASSLTSTYEQYF. The V and J genes are TRBV5-1 and TRBJ2-7; D is unresolved. The CDR3 has 13 amino acids. The germline V gene has CDR1 SGHRS and CDR2 YFSETQ. The germline V and J ends were trimmed by 1 base and 2 bases, with 7 bases remaining between them.

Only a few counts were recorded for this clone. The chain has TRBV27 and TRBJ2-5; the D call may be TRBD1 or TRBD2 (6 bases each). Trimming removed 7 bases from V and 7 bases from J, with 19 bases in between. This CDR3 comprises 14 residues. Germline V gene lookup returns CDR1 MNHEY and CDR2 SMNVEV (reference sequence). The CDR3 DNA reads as TGTGCCAGCAAGGTGGCAGGGGAGGAAGGGACCCAGTACTTC. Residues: CASKVAGEEGTQYF.

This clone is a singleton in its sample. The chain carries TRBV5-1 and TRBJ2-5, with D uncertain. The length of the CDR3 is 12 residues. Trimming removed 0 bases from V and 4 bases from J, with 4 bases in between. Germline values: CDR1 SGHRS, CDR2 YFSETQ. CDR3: CASSLGIETQYF. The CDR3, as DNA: TGCGCCAGCAGCTTGGGAATAGAGACCCAGTACTTC. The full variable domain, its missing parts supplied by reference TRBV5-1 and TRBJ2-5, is KAGVTQTPRYLIKTRGQQVTLSCSPISGHRSVSWYQQTPGQGLQFLFEYFSETQRNKGNFPGRFSGRQFSNSRSEMNVSTLELGDSALYLCASSLGIETQYFGPGTRLLVL.

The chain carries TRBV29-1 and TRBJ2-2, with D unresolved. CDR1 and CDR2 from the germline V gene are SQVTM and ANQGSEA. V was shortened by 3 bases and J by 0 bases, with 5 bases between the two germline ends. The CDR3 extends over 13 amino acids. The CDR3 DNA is TGCAGCGTTGACACATCGAACACCGGGGAGCTGTTTTTT. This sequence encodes CSVDTSNTGELFF.

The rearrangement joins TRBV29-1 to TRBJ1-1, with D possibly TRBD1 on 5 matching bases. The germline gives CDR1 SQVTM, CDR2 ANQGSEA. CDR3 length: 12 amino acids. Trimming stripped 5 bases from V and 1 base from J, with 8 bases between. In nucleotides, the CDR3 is TGCAGCGTTCAGGGAGGGAACACTGAAGCTTTCTTT. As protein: CSVQGGNTEAFF.

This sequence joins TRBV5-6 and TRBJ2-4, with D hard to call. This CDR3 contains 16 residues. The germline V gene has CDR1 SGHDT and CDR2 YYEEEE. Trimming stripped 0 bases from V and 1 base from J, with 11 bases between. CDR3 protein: CASSLVLPGAKNIQYF. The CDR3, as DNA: TGTGCCAGCAGCTTGGTTCTTCCTGGTGCCAAAAACATTCAGTACTTC.

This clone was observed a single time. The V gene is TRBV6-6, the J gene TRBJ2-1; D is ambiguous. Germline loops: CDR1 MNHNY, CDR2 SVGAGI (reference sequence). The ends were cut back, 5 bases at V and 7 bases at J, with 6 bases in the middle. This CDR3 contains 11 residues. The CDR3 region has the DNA TGTGCCAGCAGTCAGAAAAATGAGCAGTTCTTC. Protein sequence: CASSQKNEQFF.

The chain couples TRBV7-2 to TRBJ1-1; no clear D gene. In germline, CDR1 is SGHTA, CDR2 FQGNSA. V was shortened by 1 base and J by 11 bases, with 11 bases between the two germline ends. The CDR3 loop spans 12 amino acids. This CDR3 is CASSLVGAEAFF. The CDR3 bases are TGTGCCAGCAGCTTAGTCGGAGCAGAGGCTTTCTTT.